These 10 T cell receptor beta chains were all obtained from the same sample, sequenced in a study of shared clonotypes between healthy human individuals. Sequenced by immunoSEQ multiplex PCR; TCRdb stores in-frame clones only, minus some. This sample has about 2.3 million clones, with just under 95% found just once. The sequenced sample consisted of naive CD4+ T cells from PBMCs. Subset meaning: CD45RA+ positively selected. The source is a man younger than 35 in good health. Some clones in this sample may be carry-over from other donors' samples.

This clone has just one count. The chain has TRBV27 and TRBJ2-1; 9 nucleotides agree with TRBD2. There are 13 residues in the CDR3. With 2 bases clipped from V and 8 bases from J, the junction kept 1 base outside the gene matches. Germline V gene lookup returns CDR1 MNHEY and CDR2 SMNVEV (reference sequence). The chain's CDR3 is CASSLRTSDEQFF. CDR3 nucleotides: TGTGCCAGCAGTTTAAGGACTAGCGATGAGCAGTTCTTC.

The genes are TRBV11-2 and TRBJ1-2; 9 nucleotides agree with TRBD1. The CDR3 extends over 14 amino acids. Germline V gene data show CDR1 as SGHAT and CDR2 as FQNNGV. J gave up 1 base and V 5 bases, and 2 bases lay outside the gene matches. In nucleotides, the CDR3 is TGTGCCAGCAGCAAGGACAGGGGTAACTATGGCTACACCTTC. Residues: CASSKDRGNYGYTF.

This chain joins TRBV7-2 and TRBJ1-1; D uncertain. Trimming shortened V by 0 bases and J by 0 bases, and 8 bases separated the two germline ends. This CDR3 contains 15 residues. Germline V lookup: CDR1 SGHTA, CDR2 FQGNSA. The CDR3 here is CASSLAGGLNTEAFF. The CDR3 bases are TGTGCCAGCAGCTTAGCCGGAGGCCTGAACACTGAAGCTTTCTTT.

V and J are TRBV7-3 and TRBJ1-2, with TRBD1 matching over 7 bases. V lost 5 bases and J lost 7; bases outside the gene matches: 7. Germline V gene data show CDR1 as SGHTA and CDR2 as FQGTGA. There are 13 residues in the CDR3. The CDR3 protein is CASSLAGGSGYTF. CDR3 nucleotide sequence: TGTGCCAGCAGCCTGGCAGGGGGTAGTGGCTACACCTTC.

V and J are TRBV4-1 and TRBJ2-7; TRBD2 matches 8 bases. The CDR3 loop spans 17 amino acids. Unmatched junction bases numbered 11, after V lost 4 bases and J lost 0 bases. Germline CDR1 and CDR2: MGHRA and YSYEKL. The CDR3 nucleotides read TGCGCCAGCAGCCCACTGGCTATAGCGGGAACCTCCTACGAGCAGTACTTC. Translation gives CASSPLAIAGTSYEQYF.

The chain carries TRBV28 and TRBJ1-1; D not resolved. This CDR3 is built from 15 residues. V was shortened by 4 bases and J by 0 bases, with 12 bases between the two germline ends. Germline V gene data show CDR1 as MDHEN and CDR2 as SYDVKM. The CDR3 protein is CASSSPSNMNTEAFF. CDR3 DNA: TGTGCCAGCAGTTCCCCTTCGAATATGAACACTGAAGCTTTCTTT.

The chain links TRBV7-3 to TRBJ2-2; 7 nucleotides agree with TRBD2. Trimming cost V 4 bases and J 0 bases; bases outside gene matches: 5. In germline, CDR1 is SGHTA, CDR2 FQGTGA. The CDR3 has 16 amino acids. CDR3 DNA sequence: TGTGCCAGCAGCTCCTCCGGGACTACGAACACCGGGGAGCTGTTTTTT. Residues: CASSSSGTTNTGELFF.

This sequence joins TRBV4-2 and TRBJ2-7; TRBD1 agrees at 8 bases. This CDR3 contains 17 residues. Germline values: CDR1 LGHNA, CDR2 YNFKEQ. J was trimmed by 2 bases and V by 2 bases; bases with no gene match: 11. Written as DNA, the CDR3 is TGTGCCAGCAGCCAACTTCATATGGGACAGGCCCCCTACGAGCAGTACTTC. It is translated as CASSQLHMGQAPYEQYF.

V gene TRBV7-9 combines with J gene TRBJ2-1; 9 positions match TRBD2. Germline trimming cut 5 bases from V and 10 bases from J; bases unmatched to any gene: 12. CDR3 length: 15 amino acids. Germline CDR1 reads SEHNR; CDR2 reads FQNEAQ (reference sequence). The CDR3 spells CASSPRGLAGNEQFF. DNA of the CDR3: TGTGCCAGCAGCCCCCGCGGGCTAGCGGGAAACGAGCAGTTCTTC. Full variable domain (rest looked up from reference TRBV7-9 and TRBJ2-1): DTGVSQNPRHKITKRGQNVTFRCDPISEHNRLYWYRQTLGQGPEFLTYFQNEAQLEKSRLLSDRFSAERPKGSFSTLEIQRTEQGDSAMYLCASSPRGLAGNEQFFGPGTRLTVL.

This sequence joins TRBV4-2 and TRBJ2-1, with 13 bases matching TRBD2. The germline CDR1 and CDR2 sequences are LGHNA and YNFKEQ. V gave up 4 bases and J gave up 10 bases; unmatched junction bases: 10. The CDR3 is 16 amino acids. In DNA form, the CDR3 reads TGTGCCAGCAGCCTTACCGGGACTAGCGGGGTAGGGGAGCAGTTCTTC. This codes for CASSLTGTSGVGEQFF.